Listed here is a single TCR beta chain. Its antigen is unknown. These data are taken from a study of T cell responses to AZD1222 COVID-19 vaccine. Study-level results: Donors, mostly white British, included more females; clonal diversity was possibly underestimated.

CDR3 length: 16 residues. The V segment lost 5 bases and the J segment 4 bases; nucleotides outside the gene matches: 10. CDR1 and CDR2 (germline): SGHAT, FQNNGV. TCRdb's copy holds only in-frame clones and misses some; the assay was immunoSEQ multiplex PCR. The sample has 130,000 to 150,000 clones; over 75% are singletons. The chain carries TRBV11-2 and TRBJ2-3, with 9 bases lining up with TRBD2. Sequencing used peripheral blood, obtained on day 0 of AZD1222 vaccination. The sequence was collected from an adult in good health. This chain's CDR3 is CASSPLHAGGPDTQYF. The CDR3 coding sequence is TGTGCCAGCAGCCCCCTTCACGCGGGAGGGCCAGATACGCAGTATTTT.